This TCR beta chain was retrieved from a study of blood T cell repertoires in COVID-19 (TCRdb year 2020). General notes on the study: Samples covering the acute and convalescent phases of COVID-19 were provided by collaborators in the United States, Italy and Spain. The dataset comprised deeply sampled blood TCRbeta repertoires from subjects exposed to, actively infected with, or recovered from COVID-19. Samples came from the ongoing ImmuneRACE study (first 160 participants) plus 1,254 subjects from 6 global collaborators. The repertoires were released in a freely available public database meant as a resource for research on the immune response to SARS-CoV-2. Where HLA class I and class II types were available, the types were taken from metadata supplied by the sample provider, not from assay-based typing. The sample metadata nearly always contained a de-identified subject ID, COVID-19 status, age in years and sex. The material from the prospective study consisted of cDNA or gDNA derived from T cells, B-cell-depleted T cells, or PBMCs. Results and caveats for the whole study, not just this receptor: The quantity of clinical and demographic metadata differed by source and by participant and was supplied without curation.

This clone was counted a single time. Its recognized antigen is unknown. The sample holds no much larger clone one base away, and base qualities are not on file. Measured from the cysteine to the phenylalanine, the CDR3 is 13 residues long. Kept here is only the CDR3 DNA, which spans 39 bases and is read in frame from base 1. Relative to germline, V is missing 4 bases and J is missing 7 bases, with 6 bases of the junction outside any gene match. CDR1 is given as SGHNT and CDR2 as YYREEE, both from the germline V gene (reference sequence). Each collaborating institution followed its own protocols to collect whole blood in K2EDTA tubes. Collaborator samples were shipped for TCRbeta analysis as frozen whole blood, isolated PBMCs, or DNA extracted from either sample type. TCRbeta CDR3 regions were amplified from genomic DNA by means of the immunoSEQ Assay, a bias-controlled multiplex PCR. In the original analysis: Within the assay, amplification of reference gene primers was used to estimate how many nucleated cells each sample contained. To quantify the absolute abundance of each unique TCRbeta CDR3 rearrangement, sequence reads were collapsed and filtered. Productive Simpson clonality was computed per sample as the square root of Simpson's diversity index over productive rearrangements. TCRdb obtained this table from immuneACCESS and retained in-frame rearrangements with V and J assigned. These tables miss some clones; where compared with another copy, unresolved V genes account for less than half of the shortfall, and the remainder is unexplained. V and J calls and clone size are given by that table; D and trimming were obtained from the DNA. This sample is represented by about 300,000 clones; 85% to 90% of them were singletons. Together, the top ten hold about 14% of the sample.

This sequence originates from a human donor in a cohort sampled during active COVID-19. Sequencing was performed on peripheral blood. The chain links TRBV5-4 with TRBJ1-1, and TRBD1 matches 8 of the central bases. The bases are TGTGCCAGCAGCCCGGACAGGGCTGATGAAGCTTTCTTT. This encodes CASSPDRADEAFF.